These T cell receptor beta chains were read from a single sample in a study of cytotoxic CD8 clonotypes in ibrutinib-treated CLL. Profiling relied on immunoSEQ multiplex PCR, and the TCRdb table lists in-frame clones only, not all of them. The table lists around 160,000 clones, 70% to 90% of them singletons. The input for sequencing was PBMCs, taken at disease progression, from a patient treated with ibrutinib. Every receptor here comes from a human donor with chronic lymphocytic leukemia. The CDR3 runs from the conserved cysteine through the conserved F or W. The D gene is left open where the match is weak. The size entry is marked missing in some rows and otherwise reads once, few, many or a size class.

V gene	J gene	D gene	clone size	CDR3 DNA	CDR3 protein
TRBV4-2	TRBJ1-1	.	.	TGTGCCAGCAGCCCCGAGACGGGACCCCAAGGTACTGAAGCTTTCTTT	CASSPETGPQGTEAFF
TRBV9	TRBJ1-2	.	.	TGTGCCAGCAGCGTAGACAGGACAGAAGGCTACACCTTC	CASSVDRTEGYTF
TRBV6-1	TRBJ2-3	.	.	TGTGCCAGCAGTGAAGTTCCGGACAGCACAGATACGCAGTATTTT	CASSEVPDSTDTQYF
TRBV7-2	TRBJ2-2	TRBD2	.	TGTGCCAGCAGCTTTAGCGGGGGCGGTACCGGGGAGCTGTTTTTT	CASSFSGGGTGELFF
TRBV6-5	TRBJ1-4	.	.	TGTGCCAGCAGTTACTCGATTCGGACAGCGGATGAAAAACTGTTTTTT	CASSYSIRTADEKLFF
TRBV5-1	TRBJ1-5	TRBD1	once	TGCGCCAGCAGCGCTGGGGACAGTCAGCCCCAGCATTTT	CASSAGDSQPQHF
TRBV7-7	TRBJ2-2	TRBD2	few	TGTGCTAGCAGCTTAGCGGGGGTCACCGGGGAGCTGTTTTTT	CASSLAGVTGELFF
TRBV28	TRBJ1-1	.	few	TGTGCCAGCAGGCTGGGGGGGTTTGAAGCTTTCTTT	CASRLGGFEAFF
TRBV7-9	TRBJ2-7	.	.	TGTGCCAGCAGCTTTTCCGGAGGCTACGAGCAGTACTTC	CASSFSGGYEQYF
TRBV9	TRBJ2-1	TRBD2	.	TGTGCCAGCAGCCCAGGACTAGGGGCCACGGCTGAGCAGTTCTTC	CASSPGLGATAEQFF
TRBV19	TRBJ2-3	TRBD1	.	TGTGCCAGTAGTACCCACCGGGACAGGGGCACAGATACGCAGTATTTT	CASSTHRDRGTDTQYF
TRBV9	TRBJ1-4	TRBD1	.	TGTGCCAGCAGCGAGTACCGGGACAGTGCCGAAAAACTGTTTTTT	CASSEYRDSAEKLFF
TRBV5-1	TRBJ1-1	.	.	TGCGCCAGCAGCCCAGTCCCGGGACAGAACACTGAAGCTTTCTTT	CASSPVPGQNTEAFF
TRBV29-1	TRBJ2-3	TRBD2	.	TGCAGCGTTGAAGTTCTAGCGGGAGGTCGGGATACGCAGTATTTT	CSVEVLAGGRDTQYF
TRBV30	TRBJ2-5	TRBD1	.	TGTGCCTGGAGTACCCGGGACAGGGGAAAAGAGACCCAGTACTTC	CAWSTRDRGKETQYF
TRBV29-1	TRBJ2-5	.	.	TGCAGCGTTGAAAGGACAGATCGGGAGACCCAGTACTTC	CSVERTDRETQYF
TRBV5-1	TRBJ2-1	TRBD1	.	TGCGCCAGTACCGGGACAGAGGCTTACAATGAGCAGTTCTTC	CASTGTEAYNEQFF
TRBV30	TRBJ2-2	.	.	TGTGCCTGGAATTTCGGGAGTACCGGGGAGCTGTTTTTT	CAWNFGSTGELFF
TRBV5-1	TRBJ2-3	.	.	TGCGCCAGCACCACTCAAGGAAGGACCACAACCACAGATACGCAGTATTTT	CASTTQGRTTTTDTQYF
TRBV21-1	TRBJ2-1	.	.	TGTGCCAGCAGCAAAGTCGGCGGGAGAGATGAGCAGTTCTTC	CASSKVGGRDEQFF
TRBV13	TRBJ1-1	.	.	TGTGCCAGCAGCTTAGGCACAGGAAACCTTCCGTACACTGAAGCTTTCTTT	CASSLGTGNLPYTEAFF
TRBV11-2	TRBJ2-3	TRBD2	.	TGTGCCAGCGAAACCACTAGGACTAGCGGGAGCGGCACGCAGTATTTT	CASETTRTSGSGTQYF